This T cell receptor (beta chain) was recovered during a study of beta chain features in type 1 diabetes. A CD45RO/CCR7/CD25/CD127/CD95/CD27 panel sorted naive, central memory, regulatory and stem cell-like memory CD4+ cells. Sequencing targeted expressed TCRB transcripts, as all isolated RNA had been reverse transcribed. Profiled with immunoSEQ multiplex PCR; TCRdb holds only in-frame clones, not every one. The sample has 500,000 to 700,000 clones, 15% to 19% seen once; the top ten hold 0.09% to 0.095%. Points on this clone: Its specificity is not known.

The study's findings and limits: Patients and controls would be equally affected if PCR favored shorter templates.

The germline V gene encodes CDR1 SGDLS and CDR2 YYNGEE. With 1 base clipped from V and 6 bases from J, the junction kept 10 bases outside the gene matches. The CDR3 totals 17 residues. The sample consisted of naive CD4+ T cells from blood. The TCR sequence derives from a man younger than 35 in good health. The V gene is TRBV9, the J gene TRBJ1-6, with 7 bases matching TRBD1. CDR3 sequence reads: CASSVWRVGTANSPLHF. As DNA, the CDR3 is TGTGCCAGCAGCGTATGGAGGGTGGGGACAGCTAATTCACCCCTCCACTTT.